This T cell receptor beta chain was identified in a study of T cell responses to AZD1222 COVID-19 vaccine. Study as a whole: Whether given at about 4 or about 12 weeks, second doses were pooled. Study-wide points: None of the repertoires were sampled until the peak T cell response had passed. Donors were mostly white British, more females; clonal diversity possibly underestimated.

The method was immunoSEQ multiplex PCR; TCRdb's version includes in-frame clones alone and lacks a portion of them. The sample has over 120,000 clones, about 92% seen once. This CDR3 contains 19 residues. Germline V gene sequence: CDR1 LGHNA, CDR2 YNFKEQ. Trimming took off 1 base at V and 0 bases at J, with 22 bases between the two ends. With regard to this clone: Its antigen is undetermined.

Specimen: peripheral blood, collected on day 0 of AZD1222 vaccination. The sequence was obtained from an adult in good health. This chain joins TRBV4-2 and TRBJ2-7, with D possibly matching TRBD1 (6 bases). CDR3 in amino acids: CASSQATYRRTDISYEQYF. The CDR3 DNA is TGTGCCAGCAGCCAAGCCACTTACCGGCGGACAGATATCTCCTACGAGCAGTACTTC.